The present entry profiles one T cell receptor (beta chain) with its context. The data were obtained in a study of blood T cell repertoires in COVID-19. Across the whole study: COVID-19 samples, acute and convalescent, were from the United States, Italy and Spain. From T cells, B-cell-depleted T cells, or PBMCs came the material, which was cDNA or gDNA.

Original analysis: Estimated nucleated cell counts came from reference gene primer amplification. Data came from immunoSEQ multiplex PCR; TCRdb stores just in-frame clones and leaves some out. V and J calls and clone size follow that table, whereas D and trimming were derived from the DNA. The sample lists 45,000 to 60,000 clones, approximately 90% occurring once. The sequence came from a man aged 50 or older with acute or convalescent COVID-19. The sequenced material came from peripheral blood.

CDR3 protein: CASSLLNQPQHF. CDR3 nucleotides: TGTGCCAGCAGCCTTCTAAATCAGCCCCAGCATTTT. This chain links TRBV6-5 with TRBJ1-5; the D is unclear. The CDR3 covers 12 residues. From germline, CDR1 is MNHEY and CDR2 SVGAGI. Trimming took 6 bases from V and 4 from J, leaving 7 bases between them.